What follows is one TCR beta chain and its context. Its antigen target is currently unknown. Base qualities are missing; no much larger clone stands one base away. Ficoll-Paque density gradient centrifugation was used to isolate PBMCs. The CDR3 contains 15 residues, cysteine and phenylalanine counted. The kept DNA is CDR3 alone, 45 bases in frame from the first base. The germline V and J ends show losses of 6 bases and 5 bases respectively, and no gene match explains 13 bases of the junction. These data originate in a study of T-cell memory formation after mild COVID-19 (dated by TCRdb to the early 2020s). A note on the overall study: TCR sequence clusters from the two donors were found to be largely donor specific. In a couple of donors, T-cell clones that expanded and contracted after mild COVID-19 were followed by sequencing TCRalpha and TCRbeta repertoires longitudinally. Two young, previously healthy adult volunteers made up the cohort, one male and one female.

Overall study outcomes, separate from this receptor: Contracting CD4+ clones were found mainly in CM and EM memory subsets, while CD8+ clones were enriched in EMRA. Clones contracting from day 15 to 85 had balanced CD4/CD8 phenotypes, while a second wave expanding from day 15 to 37 was biased towards CD4+. Some responding clones were detected in pre-infection memory, suggesting pre-existing cross-reactive memory T cells joined the SARS-CoV-2 response. The second-wave clones that peaked on day 37 were not confirmed to be SARS-CoV-2 specific. Only two mild cases were covered by the study, and larger cohorts that include severe cases with pre-infection samples were considered necessary.

The reads were generated on an Illumina NovaSeq 6000. TCRalpha and TCRbeta cDNA libraries were constructed by 5'RACE with constant-segment primers, with sample barcodes and unique molecular identifiers being introduced. Trizol reagent was used to extract RNA from every sample. Libraries were amplified in two PCR steps, with a second sample barcode and Illumina TruSeq adapters added in the second step. Sequencing of the libraries was done on an Illumina NovaSeq, producing 2 x 150 bp paired-end reads. The original pipeline was this. With migec v1.2.7, reads were demultiplexed and then collapsed into UMI-guided consensus sequences. Using mixcr v2.1.11, UMI consensuses were aligned to TRA and TRB V and J templates and then assembled into clonotypes. Expanded or contracted clonotypes were those called significant by both edgeR and NoisET, with noise models trained on biological replicates. For edgeR calls, a false discovery rate-adjusted p below 0.01 and a log2 fold-change threshold of 1 were applied. PCA with hierarchical clustering of max-normalized trajectories of the 1000 most abundant clonotypes was used as exploratory dynamics analysis. Each responding clone was given a CD4 or CD8 phenotype based on the CD4+ and CD8+ repertoires, which had been sequenced separately. TCRdb trimmed the raw reads at Q25, called clones with MiXCR and kept productive beta chains. CDR3 protein sequences are deduplicated, and each keeps its most common genes and DNA. The V and J calls reflect TCRdb's pipeline rather than the authors' work. This sample lists under 85,000 distinct CDR3 sequences; about 14% were detected once. Around 29% of the sample belongs to the ten largest clones.

The clonotype was recovered from an adult woman who had mild COVID-19 (a few samples of this study predate the infection). The sample titles of this study are shuffled in the database, so cell type and time point are left out; the donor was told from shared clones. The chain uses TRBV12-3 or TRBV12-4 and TRBJ2-7, and TRBD2 aligns with 7 junction nucleotides. The source material was PBMCs or a T cell subset sorted from them (not recorded which). The DNA sequence is as follows: TGTGCCAGCAGCCCCGGACTAGGGAGTGGAAACGAGCAGTACTTC. Its product reads: CASSPGLGSGNEQYF.